Below are 24 T cell receptor beta chains sequenced from a single sample in a study of T cell responses to AZD1222 COVID-19 vaccine. Method: immunoSEQ multiplex PCR; TCRdb's copy keeps in-frame clones and lacks some. This sample has about 82,000 clones, with 92% found just once. The sequencing here drew on peripheral blood, taken 28 days after the second AZD1222 dose. These receptors all stem from an adult who received the AZD1222 COVID-19 vaccine.

The rearrangement uses TRBV7-6 and TRBJ2-2; 8 bases are shared with TRBD1. Germline loops: CDR1 SGHVS, CDR2 FNYEAQ. The CDR3 is 20 amino acids. Trimming took 2 bases from V and 6 from J; bases not matched to a gene: 20. This chain's CDR3 is CASSLRPSPSDRGPAGELFF. As DNA, the CDR3 is TGTGCCAGCAGCTTAAGACCAAGCCCCTCAGACAGGGGTCCCGCCGGGGAGCTGTTTTTT. Full variable domain (rest looked up from reference TRBV7-6 and TRBJ2-2): GAGVSQSPRYKVTKRGQDVALRCDPISGHVSLYWYRQALGQGPEFLTYFNYEAQQDKSGLPNDRFSAERPEGSISTLTIQRTEQRDSAMYRCASSLRPSPSDRGPAGELFFGEGSRLTVL.

The CDR3 sequence: CASSPMKGEDTEAFF. The DNA of the CDR3 is TGTGCCAGCAGCCCAATGAAGGGAGAGGATACTGAAGCTTTCTTT. The chain combines TRBV14 with TRBJ1-1; D is ambiguous. CDR1 and CDR2 (germline): SGHDN, FVKESK. The CDR3 length is 15 residues. Trimming took 4 bases from V and 5 from J, leaving 17 bases between them.

This clone was seen once. J is TRBJ1-1 and V is TRBV3-1 (or the pseudogene TRBV3-2); D might be TRBD1 (5 bases). Trimming stripped 0 bases from V and 1 base from J, with 24 bases between. Germline V gives CDR1 LGHDT, CDR2 YNNKEL (reference sequence). This CDR3 comprises 20 residues. CDR3 in DNA: TGTGCCAGCAGCCAAGATGGGGTTGACGGGCTGAAAGGGGAGAACACTGAAGCTTTCTTT. It codes for CASSQDGVDGLKGENTEAFF.

The rearrangement uses TRBV29-1 and TRBJ2-5, with TRBD1 identical over 9 bases. The V gene's germline CDR1 is SQVTM and CDR2 ANQGSEA. This CDR3 is 16 amino acids long. Unmatched junction bases numbered 13, after V lost 4 bases and J lost 4 bases. The CDR3 sequence: CSVAPPDRGAGETQYF. The DNA of the CDR3 is TGCAGCGTTGCCCCTCCGGACAGGGGTGCGGGAGAGACCCAGTACTTC.

This chain uses TRBV10-3 with TRBJ1-1; D is perhaps TRBD1 (6 bases). This CDR3 comprises 14 residues. Germline V gene data show CDR1 as ENHRY and CDR2 as SYGVKD. Trimming pared 1 base from V and 5 bases from J, leaving 11 bases between. CDR3 amino acids: CAISEFEQGTEAFF. In DNA form, the CDR3 reads TGTGCCATCAGTGAGTTCGAGCAGGGGACTGAAGCTTTCTTT.

V usage is TRBV3-1 (or the pseudogene TRBV3-2) and J usage is TRBJ1-1; D is unclear. CDR1 and CDR2 from the germline V gene are LGHDT and YNNKEL (reference sequence). This CDR3 comprises 14 residues. V dropped 0 bases and J dropped 9 bases, with 14 bases sitting between them. The CDR3 here is CASSQEVSGGKAFF. The CDR3 DNA follows: TGTGCCAGCAGCCAAGAAGTCTCGGGCGGTAAAGCTTTCTTT.

This clone was seen once. The chain joins TRBV3-1 (or the pseudogene TRBV3-2) to TRBJ2-7; possible D gene TRBD2, 5 bases. Germline CDR1 is LGHDT and CDR2 is YNNKEL (reference sequence). This CDR3 region has 12 residues. The germline V and J ends were trimmed by 0 bases and 6 bases, with 6 bases remaining between them. The CDR3 is CASSQEGSEQYF. The DNA of the CDR3 is TGTGCCAGCAGCCAAGAAGGGAGCGAGCAGTACTTC.

This clone was seen a few times. CDR3 coding DNA: TGTGCCAGCAGCGACCGGGCCTACTACGAGCAGTACTTC. Its translation: CASSDRAYYEQYF. The chain couples TRBV7-9 to TRBJ2-7, with no clear D. V was pared by 5 bases and J by 3 bases, with 11 bases between. The CDR3 spans 13 residues. Looked up from germline, CDR1 is SEHNR and CDR2 is FQNEAQ (reference sequence).

V is TRBV19 and J is TRBJ2-5; no firm D call. V was cut by 3 bases and J by 1 base, with 6 bases left in between. From germline, CDR1 is LNHDA and CDR2 SQIVND (reference sequence). This CDR3 comprises 13 residues. The CDR3 region has the DNA TGTGCCAGTAGTATTGGCGGCCAAGAGACCCAGTACTTC. This codes for CASSIGGQETQYF. Full variable domain (remainder filled in from reference TRBV19 and TRBJ2-5): DGGITQSPKYLFRKEGQNVTLSCEQNLNHDAMYWYRQDPGQGLRLIYYSQIVNDFQKGDIAEGYSVSREKKESFPLTVTSAQKNPTAFYLCASSIGGQETQYFGPGTRLLVL.

The gene calls are TRBV11-3 and TRBJ1-2; 9 bases agree with TRBD1. The CDR3 has 13 residues. The J segment lost 4 bases and the V segment lost 7 bases, leaving 4 bases of the junction unmatched. Germline V lookup: CDR1 SGHNT, CDR2 YENEEA. The CDR3 sequence: CASTDRGLYGYTF. The CDR3 nucleotides are TGTGCCAGCACGGACAGGGGTCTCTATGGCTACACCTTC.

The rearrangement uses TRBV6-2 or TRBV6-3 and TRBJ1-2; no definite D call. The germline V gene encodes CDR1 MNHEY and CDR2 SVGEGT. V lost 0 bases to trimming and J lost 6 bases, with 8 bases between them. The CDR3 is made up of 13 amino acids. Written as DNA, the CDR3 is TGTGCCAGCAGTTACTCGTCGGGGAATGGCTACACCTTC. The encoded protein is CASSYSSGNGYTF.

The gene calls are TRBV5-1 and TRBJ1-2, with 10 bases aligning to TRBD1. The CDR3 loop spans 16 amino acids. The germline V gene encodes CDR1 SGHRS and CDR2 YFSETQ. J was trimmed by 2 bases and V by 6 bases; bases with no gene match: 10. The CDR3 here is CASTRDRGGENYGYTF. The CDR3 coding sequence is TGCGCCAGCACCCGGGACAGGGGAGGAGAGAACTATGGCTACACCTTC. The full variable domain, its missing parts supplied by reference TRBV5-1 and TRBJ1-2, is KAGVTQTPRYLIKTRGQQVTLSCSPISGHRSVSWYQQTPGQGLQFLFEYFSETQRNKGNFPGRFSGRQFSNSRSEMNVSTLELGDSALYLCASTRDRGGENYGYTFGSGTRLTVV.

The rearrangement links TRBV5-4 to TRBJ1-1, with D uncertain. The V gene lost 4 bases and the J gene lost 4 bases, with 14 bases spanning the gap. CDR3 size: 14 residues. Germline V CDR1 and CDR2: SGHNT, YYREEE (reference sequence). CDR3 loop: CASSPDGGSTEAFF. CDR3 nucleotides: TGTGCCAGCAGCCCGGACGGAGGGAGCACTGAAGCTTTCTTT. Combining the CDR3 with reference TRBV5-4 and TRBJ1-1 gives the whole variable domain ETGVTQSPTHLIKTRGQQVTLRCSSQSGHNTVSWYQQALGQGPQFIFQYYREEENGRGNFPPRFSGLQFPNYSSELNVNALELDDSALYLCASSPDGGSTEAFFGQGTRLTVV.

This clone is a singleton in its sample. This chain connects TRBV14 to TRBJ1-4; D remains ambiguous. The germline V gene has CDR1 SGHDN and CDR2 FVKESK. There are 14 residues in the CDR3. V lost 0 bases and J lost 7, with 9 bases in between. The CDR3 here is CASSQDRGSEKLFF. In DNA, the CDR3 is TGTGCCAGCAGCCAAGATCGGGGAAGTGAAAAACTGTTTTTT.

The chain joins TRBV27 to TRBJ1-1; D not certain. The CDR3 is 14 residues long. Looked up from germline, CDR1 is MNHEY and CDR2 is SMNVEV (reference sequence). Trimming removed 1 base from V and 5 bases from J, with 11 bases in between. CDR3 sequence: CASSLWQESTEAFF. The DNA of the CDR3 is TGTGCCAGCAGTTTATGGCAAGAATCGACTGAAGCTTTCTTT.

The chain joins TRBV6-5 to TRBJ1-1; D might be TRBD1 (6 bases). Germline V gene lookup returns CDR1 MNHEY and CDR2 SVGAGI. The CDR3 extends over 13 amino acids. V gave up 4 bases and J gave up 2 bases, with 8 bases separating them. CDR3 sequence: CASSLQGNTEAFF. As DNA, the CDR3 is TGTGCCAGCAGTTTACAGGGAAACACTGAAGCTTTCTTT.

This clone showed up just once. This chain uses TRBV7-9 with TRBJ1-5; D unclear. The length of the CDR3 is 16 residues. The V gene lost 1 base and the J gene lost 0 bases, with 10 bases spanning the gap. The germline CDR1 and CDR2 sequences are SEHNR and FQNEAQ (reference sequence). The CDR3 protein is CASSLGGGVSNQPQHF. DNA for the CDR3: TGTGCCAGCAGCTTAGGGGGTGGCGTTAGCAATCAGCCCCAGCATTTT.

The chain recombines TRBV29-1 with TRBJ1-1; the D gene is possibly TRBD1 (6 bases). Trimming stripped 3 bases from V and 0 bases from J, with 14 bases between. The CDR3 runs 15 residues. The germline V gene encodes CDR1 SQVTM and CDR2 ANQGSEA. CDR3 sequence: CSVDPSTGLNTEAFF. The DNA for the CDR3 is TGCAGCGTTGACCCCTCGACAGGACTGAACACTGAAGCTTTCTTT.

CDR3 in DNA: TGTGCCAGCAGCCAGGGACAGGGGGTGGCAGATACGCAGTATTTT. Translating it yields CASSQGQGVADTQYF. This rearrangement joins TRBV3-1 (or the pseudogene TRBV3-2) to TRBJ2-3, with 11 bases lining up with TRBD1. Trimming took 3 bases from V and 4 from J; bases not matched to a gene: 3. Germline V gene sequence: CDR1 LGHDT, CDR2 YNNKEL (reference sequence). This CDR3 contains 15 residues.

The chain is built from TRBV7-9 and TRBJ1-2, with 9 positions matching TRBD1. V was pared by 5 bases and J by 8 bases, with 6 bases of the junction left unmatched. The CDR3 is 13 amino acids. Germline lookup yields CDR1 SEHNR and CDR2 FQNEAQ (reference sequence). In nucleotides, the CDR3 is TGTGCCAGCAGCAACATAACAGGGGGCGGCTACACCTTC. Translated, it gives CASSNITGGGYTF.

The count of this clone is one. The chain recombines TRBV19 with TRBJ1-1; D unresolved. CDR3 length equals 16 residues. Germline loops: CDR1 LNHDA, CDR2 SQIVND (reference sequence). The V end was cut by 5 bases, the J end by 2 bases, with 18 bases between. The CDR3, as DNA: TGTGCCAGTAGTTACGACGGCAACCAGTACAACACTGAAGCTTTCTTT. Amino acids: CASSYDGNQYNTEAFF.

This rearrangement joins TRBV18 to TRBJ1-1; D is possibly TRBD1 (6 bases). The CDR3 extends over 15 amino acids. V lost 2 bases, J lost 0 bases, and 10 bases lay in between. Germline V gene sequence: CDR1 KGHSH, CDR2 LQKENI. The CDR3, as DNA: TGTGCCAGCTCACCATTAGGACAGCTGAACACTGAAGCTTTCTTT. This encodes CASSPLGQLNTEAFF.

The J gene is TRBJ2-5, the V gene TRBV28; D is undetermined. Between the trimmed V and J ends, which lost 5 bases and 5 bases, there was a span of 6 bases. The CDR3 contains 11 residues. The germline V gene encodes CDR1 MDHEN and CDR2 SYDVKM. The CDR3 spells CASSALETQYF. DNA of the CDR3: TGTGCCAGCAGTGCTCTGGAGACCCAGTACTTC. The variable domain in full, completed from reference TRBV28 and TRBJ2-5, reads DVKVTQSSRYLVKRTGEKVFLECVQDMDHENMFWYRQDPGLGLRLIYFSYDVKMKEKGDIPEGYSVSREKKERFSLILESASTNQTSMYLCASSALETQYFGPGTRLLVL.

The rearrangement links TRBV21-1 to TRBJ2-7; whether TRBD2, the table's D call, matches the DNA was not checked. TRBV21-1 is designated a pseudogene. The CDR3 runs to 17 residues. For the CDR3, the DNA is TGTGCCAGCAGCGGAGGTGGGGAGCTTAATGGCTCCTACGAGCAGTACTTC. Amino acids: CASSGGGELNGSYEQYF.